This T cell receptor (beta chain) was sequenced during a study of cytomegalovirus exposure and HLA in healthy donors. This clone was picked up one time. Its antigen remains unknown. Study results and caveats: It was confirmed in vitro that a few of the CMV-associated chains were specific for CMV antigens. The listing of 150 or so TCR beta chains classed them as cytomegalovirus-associated.

The CDR3 spans 15 residues. Trimming removed 6 bases from V and 3 bases from J; junction bases left unmatched: 11. The germline CDR1 and CDR2 sequences are LNHDA and SQIVND (reference sequence). The protocol was immunoSEQ multiplex PCR, while the TCRdb copy is restricted to in-frame clones and leaves out a portion. The sample lists about 240,000 clones, approximately 87% occurring once. The sequenced sample consisted of PBMCs. The chain uses TRBV19 and TRBJ2-7; 7 bases map to TRBD1. The sequence came from a young man in good health and CMV-seronegative. The CDR3 coding sequence is TGTGCCAGTAGGGACTCTGGGACAGCTCACTACGAGCAGTACTTC. It translates to CASRDSGTAHYEQYF.